Here is one T cell receptor beta chain with its context. Study processing details: Amplification with reference gene primers provided the estimates of nucleated cell counts. Method: immunoSEQ multiplex PCR; TCRdb's copy keeps in-frame clones and lacks some. V, J and clone size derive from that table, while D and trimming were established from the DNA sequence. The sample has 250,000 to 300,000 clones; approximately 81% are singletons. Germline lookup yields CDR1 MNHEY and CDR2 SMNVEV (reference sequence). Trimming cost V 6 bases and J 1 base, with 12 bases left between them. The CDR3 has 14 residues. The sample is drawn from a study of blood T cell repertoires in COVID-19. Looking at the study overall: There were acute and convalescent COVID-19 samples, and they came from the United States, Italy and Spain. PBMCs, B-cell-depleted T cells, or T cells provided the cDNA or gDNA that made up the material.

This chain links TRBV27 with TRBJ1-1, with D perhaps matching TRBD1 (6 bases). Input material: peripheral blood. The TCR was taken from a man between 60 and 70 years old with acute or convalescent COVID-19. The CDR3 bases are TGTGCCAGCAGCAGGGGCTTACGGAACACTGAAGCTTTCTTT. Residues: CASSRGLRNTEAFF.